The 11 T cell receptor beta chains below come from one sample, sequenced in a study of identical twins. TCRdb processed the 5' RACE reads anew with MiXCR; each CDR3 protein has one entry. In the table there are roughly 1.6 million distinct CDR3 sequences, about 31% of which are singletons. What was sequenced was cord blood. The source of these receptors is a newborn girl in good health.

In this sample, this clonotype turned up a few times. This chain joins TRBV4-2 and TRBJ2-1; 8 bases are a match to TRBD2. The trim removed 4 bases at V and 4 bases at J, leaving 15 bases unmatched. The germline V gene has CDR1 LGHNA and CDR2 YNFKEQ. CDR3 length equals 18 residues. CDR3 in amino acids: CASSPLFERLAFYNEQFF. CDR3 DNA sequence: TGTGCCAGCAGCCCCCTCTTCGAACGACTAGCGTTTTACAATGAGCAGTTCTTC.

This clonotype occurred a few times. The V call is TRBV5-1, the J call TRBJ2-7, with 8 bases fitting TRBD2. CDR3 length equals 14 residues. The V segment lost 7 bases and the J segment 1 base; nucleotides outside the gene matches: 7. Germline V lookup: CDR1 SGHRS, CDR2 YFSETQ. CDR3 sequence: CASSIAGPSYEQYF. The CDR3 DNA is TGCGCCAGCTCCATAGCGGGGCCATCCTACGAGCAGTACTTC.

The chain combines TRBV25-1 with TRBJ1-1; the D is unclear. CDR3 size: 14 residues. The V and J ends lost 1 base and 3 bases respectively, with 9 bases between them. CDR1 and CDR2 from the germline V gene are MGHDK and SYGVNS. Written as DNA, the CDR3 is TGTGCCAGCAGTGAATCAGGACCGGACACTGAAGCTTTCTTT. Its protein is CASSESGPDTEAFF.

The chain has TRBV10-2 and TRBJ1-3; D is undetermined. This CDR3 comprises 14 residues. Germline V gene sequence: CDR1 WSHSY, CDR2 SAAADI. V dropped 4 bases and J dropped 0 bases, with 7 bases sitting between them. CDR3 region: CASSVGFSGNTIYF. CDR3 in DNA: TGCGCCAGCAGTGTTGGATTCTCTGGAAACACCATATATTTT.

In this sample, this clonotype turned up a few times. The chain is built from TRBV21-1 and TRBJ1-1; the DNA was not used to check the table's D call, TRBD1. TRBV21-1 counts as a pseudogene. The CDR3 extends over 22 amino acids. The CDR3 loop is CASSKRKGDRGPANPMNTEAFF. The CDR3 DNA sequence: TGTGCCAGCAGCAAAAGGAAGGGAGACAGGGGTCCTGCTAACCCCATGAACACTGAAGCTTTCTTT.

V usage is TRBV24-1 and J usage is TRBJ2-3; 9 nucleotides match TRBD1. The CDR3 totals 15 residues. Germline trimming cut 7 bases from V and 4 bases from J; bases unmatched to any gene: 8. The germline V gene has CDR1 KGHDR and CDR2 SFDVKD. The CDR3 is CATRGTGKGSDTQYF. Written as DNA, the CDR3 is TGTGCCACCAGGGGGACAGGGAAGGGCTCAGATACGCAGTATTTT.

This clonotype was counted between two and nine times. This CDR3 reads CASSLGTGGLYGYTF. The CDR3 region has the DNA TGTGCCAGCAGTTTAGGGACAGGGGGCTTGTATGGCTACACCTTC. This chain joins TRBV27 and TRBJ1-2, with 12 bases identical to TRBD1. Germline V gene lookup returns CDR1 MNHEY and CDR2 SMNVEV (reference sequence). V was clipped by 2 bases and J by 5 bases; unmatched bases: 3. CDR3 length: 15 residues.

The V and J genes are TRBV6-5 and TRBJ1-1, with D perhaps TRBD1 (5 bases). CDR1 is MNHEY, CDR2 SVGAGI, per germline. The length of the CDR3 is 14 residues. V gave up 4 bases and J gave up 10 bases, with 19 bases separating them. The CDR3 sequence: CASSWQGRGNVAFF. For the CDR3, the DNA is TGTGCCAGCAGTTGGCAGGGTAGAGGGAATGTAGCTTTCTTT.

This clonotype has a count of ten or more. The chain carries TRBV2 and TRBJ2-3; no clear D. Germline-derived CDR1 and CDR2 are SNHLY and FYNNEI. V was clipped by 7 bases and J by 4 bases, with 12 bases between them. The CDR3 runs 13 residues. The CDR3 DNA follows: TGTGCCAGCACGTGGACGGTGGCAGATACGCAGTATTTT. This sequence encodes CASTWTVADTQYF.

Worth noting for this clonotype: The junction differs from germline at one of its ends, possibly a read error. This chain links TRBV20-1 with TRBJ1-2; 10 bases match TRBD1. Germline-derived CDR1 and CDR2 are DFQATT and SNEGSKA (reference sequence). The CDR3 runs 13 residues. The CDR3: CSARAGTGVGHTF. CDR3 coding DNA: TGCAGTGCTAGGGCCGGGACAGGGGTTGGCCACACCTTC.

This clonotype was seen only a few times. This chain connects TRBV9 to TRBJ2-7; possibly TRBD2 for D (6 bases). In germline, CDR1 is SGDLS, CDR2 YYNGEE. Between the trimmed V and J ends, which lost 0 bases and 3 bases, there was a span of 16 bases. The CDR3 length is 16 residues. The CDR3: CASSVGGWGLVYEQYF. CDR3 in DNA: TGTGCCAGCAGCGTAGGAGGATGGGGACTTGTCTACGAGCAGTACTTC.